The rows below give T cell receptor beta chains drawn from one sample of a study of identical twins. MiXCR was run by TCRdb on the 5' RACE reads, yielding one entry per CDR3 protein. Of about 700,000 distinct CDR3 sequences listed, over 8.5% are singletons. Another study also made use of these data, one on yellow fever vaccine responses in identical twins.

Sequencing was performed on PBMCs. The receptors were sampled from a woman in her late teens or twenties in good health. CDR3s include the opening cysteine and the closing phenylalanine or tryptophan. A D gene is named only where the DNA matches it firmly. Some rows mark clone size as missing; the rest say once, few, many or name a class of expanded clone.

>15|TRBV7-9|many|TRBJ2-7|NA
TGTGCCAGCAGCCTCACTGTCGGACAGTCCTACGAGCAGTACTTC
CASSLTVGQSYEQYF
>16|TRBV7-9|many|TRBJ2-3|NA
TGTGCCAGCAGCTTAATTGCGGGGCCTAGCACAGATACGCAGTATTTT
CASSLIAGPSTDTQYF
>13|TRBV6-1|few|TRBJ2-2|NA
TGTGCCAGCACCTTCTTGGGGGCCGGGGAGCTGTTTTTT
CASTFLGAGELFF
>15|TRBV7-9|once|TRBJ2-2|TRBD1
TGTGCCAGCAGCTACGGGACAGGGTTCGCCGGGGAGCTATTTTTT
CASSYGTGFAGELFF
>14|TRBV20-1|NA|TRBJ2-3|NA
TGCAGTGCTAGAGGAGCTGTGGCCACAGATACGCAGTATTTT
CSARGAVATDTQYF
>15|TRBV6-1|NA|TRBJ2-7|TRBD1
TGTGCCAGCACGGCGACAGGGGGCTACTCCTACGAGCAGTACTTC
CASTATGGYSYEQYF
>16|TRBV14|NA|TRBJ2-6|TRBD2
TGTGCCAGCAGCCAATTGGGGGGGTCTGGGGCCAACGTCCTGACTTTC
CASSQLGGSGANVLTF
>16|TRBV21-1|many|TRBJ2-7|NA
TGTGCCAGCAGCAAAGAACTAGCGGGACGATATTACGAGCAGTACTTC
CASSKELAGRYYEQYF
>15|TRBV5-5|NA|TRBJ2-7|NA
TGTGCCAGCGGCCCCTGGATACTTCCCCTCTACGAGCAGTACTTC
CASGPWILPLYEQYF
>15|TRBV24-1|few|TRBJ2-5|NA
TGTGCCACCAGCCGACCTCGACAGGATGAAGAGACCCAGTACTTC
CATSRPRQDEETQYF
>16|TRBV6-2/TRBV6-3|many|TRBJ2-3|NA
TGTGCCAGCAGTTACCCACCGACGGGGGCCACAGATACGCAGTATTTT
CASSYPPTGATDTQYF